This TCR beta chain derives from a study of T cells in Graves' hyperthyroidism and ophthalmopathy. Diagnostic assessment was based on clinical symptoms, serum thyroxine and TRAb, thyroid ultrasound and orbital computed tomography. The PBMCs were taken from approximately 11 ml of fresh peripheral blood. This CDR3 is built from 12 residues. The V segment lost 5 bases and the J segment 4 bases; nucleotides outside the gene matches: 3. Germline V lookup: CDR1 SQVTM, CDR2 ANQGSEA. There are many counts of this clonotype. Using RNA transcripts as the source, TCR beta CDR3 regions were amplified. An initial round of RT-PCR targeting the TCR CDR3 relied on the HTBI primer set. From the multiplex PCR reads, TCRdb called clonotypes with MiXCR, one entry per CDR3 protein. Of some 800,000 distinct CDR3 sequences listed, 38% are singletons.

V and J are TRBV29-1 and TRBJ2-3; 7 bases agree with TRBD1. The sample was blood. The source is a man in his late teens or twenties with Graves' hyperthyroidism. CDR3 loop: CSVPTGPDTQYF. CDR3 nucleotide sequence: TGCAGCGTTCCGACAGGGCCAGATACGCAGTATTTT.